The rows below give T cell receptor beta chains drawn from one sample of a study of shared clonotypes between healthy human individuals. Here immunoSEQ multiplex PCR was the method, and the copy in TCRdb shows in-frame clones only, minus some. The sample contains roughly 2.5 million clones, about 92% of which appear only once. The sample consisted of naive CD4+ T cells sorted from blood. These TCRs come from a man aged 18 to 29 in good health. Each CDR3 is given with its conserved first and last residue. D genes are given only for firm matches. Where a row states a size, it is once, few, many or the class of an expanded clone; other rows omit it.

clone_size,v_call,j_call,d_call,cdr3_nt,cdr3_aa
-,TRBV5-6,TRBJ2-2,-,TGTGCCAGCAGCTTGGACGGCCCAGGGTCGAACACCGGGGAGCTGTTTTTT,CASSLDGPGSNTGELFF
-,TRBV7-2,TRBJ1-4,TRBD1,TGTGCCAGCAGCGCACCGGGACAGGGAGAAAAACTGTTTTTT,CASSAPGQGEKLFF
-,TRBV10-3,TRBJ2-4,TRBD1,TGTGCCATCAGTGAGTCGGGACAGGGGTACAAAAACATTCAGTACTTC,CAISESGQGYKNIQYF
-,TRBV28,TRBJ2-1,-,TGTGCCAGCAGTTTCCGGTACGGCAATGAGCAGTTCTTC,CASSFRYGNEQFF
-,TRBV5-1,TRBJ2-5,-,TGCGCCAGCAGCTTGGTCGGACAGTCTCAAGAGACCCAGTACTTC,CASSLVGQSQETQYF
-,TRBV15,TRBJ1-5,-,TGTGCCACCAGCATTGGCGGGGCACGGCAGCCCCAGCATTTT,CATSIGGARQPQHF
few,TRBV10-3,TRBJ1-6,-,TGTGCCATCAGTGTCTCGGGAACACCCCTCCACTTT,CAISVSGTPLHF
-,TRBV9,TRBJ2-7,-,TGTGCCAGCAGCGTAGGTTGGGAAAGCTACGAGCAGTACTTC,CASSVGWESYEQYF
-,TRBV5-1,TRBJ1-1,-,TGCGCCGGACCCGGGACCCCCTTTAACACTGAAGCTTTCTTT,CAGPGTPFNTEAFF
-,TRBV10-2,TRBJ1-5,-,TGCGCCAGCAGTGAGCCTAAGGCTGGGAAACAGCCCCAGCATTTT,CASSEPKAGKQPQHF
-,TRBV5-1,TRBJ2-1,-,TGCGCCAGCAGCTTGCCGACCTACAATGAGCAGTTCTTC,CASSLPTYNEQFF
-,TRBV4-3,TRBJ2-1,TRBD2,TGCGCCAGCAGCCCCGGACTAGAGGGCTATAATGAGCAGTTCTTC,CASSPGLEGYNEQFF
-,TRBV6-5,TRBJ2-7,TRBD2,TGTGCCAGCAGTCCTTTCGGGAGGGGAACCTACGAGCAGTACTTC,CASSPFGRGTYEQYF
-,TRBV7-2,TRBJ2-5,-,TGTGCCAGCAGTCTACACCGGGTTCAAGAGACCCAGTACTTC,CASSLHRVQETQYF
-,TRBV5-1,TRBJ2-7,TRBD1,TGCGCCAGCAGTCAAGACAGGGGGCTCGACGAGCAGTACTTC,CASSQDRGLDEQYF
-,TRBV7-9,TRBJ2-7,TRBD1,TGTGCCAGCAGCCGGACAGGGGGCGGGGGAGAGCAGTACTTC,CASSRTGGGGEQYF
-,TRBV7-2,TRBJ2-7,TRBD2,TGTGCCAGCAGCCAGGGACTAGCGTTGTACTTC,CASSQGLALYF
-,TRBV19,TRBJ1-5,-,TGTGCCAGTAGTATACGGACCGGACAGCCCCAGCATTTT,CASSIRTGQPQHF
-,TRBV5-1,TRBJ2-7,TRBD1,TGCGCCAGCAGCTTTACGGAACGGGACAGGGACTACGAGCAGTACTTC,CASSFTERDRDYEQYF
once,TRBV19,TRBJ1-4,-,TGTGCCAGTAGTATTGCTTATAAGGGCAATGAAAAACTGTTTTTT,CASSIAYKGNEKLFF
few,TRBV30,TRBJ1-1,-,TGTGCCTGGGCCATGAGCGGCAGTGAAGCTTTCTTT,CAWAMSGSEAFF
once,TRBV19,TRBJ1-2,TRBD1,TGTGCCAGTATCGACACGGAGAGGGGGCTTGGCTACACCTTC,CASIDTERGLGYTF
-,TRBV5-3,TRBJ2-5,-,TGTGCCAGAAGCCGGCAAGAGACCCAGTACTTC,CARSRQETQYF
-,TRBV28,TRBJ2-1,TRBD1,TGTGCCACCCTCGGACAGGGGAAAAATGAGCAGTTCTTC,CATLGQGKNEQFF
-,TRBV7-2,TRBJ2-7,-,TGTGCCAGCAGCCCCGGGACCCGGGGCGGCCTATGGTTC,CASSPGTRGGLWF
-,TRBV5-3,TRBJ1-1,-,TGTGCCAGCGTGTGGAGGAACACTGAAGCTTTCTTT,CASVWRNTEAFF
-,TRBV19,TRBJ2-1,TRBD2,TGTGCCAGTAGTCTACTAGCGGGAGGGCCGGGTGAGCAGTTCTTC,CASSLLAGGPGEQFF
-,TRBV10-1,TRBJ2-7,-,TGCGCCAGCAGCCCGGGACCCTACGAGCAGTACTTC,CASSPGPYEQYF
-,TRBV6-5,TRBJ2-7,-,TGTGCCAGCAGTTACTCGGGTCTCGGCGGCTACGAGCAGTACTTC,CASSYSGLGGYEQYF
-,TRBV27,TRBJ2-6,-,TGTGCCAGCAGTTTCGCTAACCTTGGGGCCAACGTCCTGACTTTC,CASSFANLGANVLTF
-,TRBV5-1,TRBJ1-1,TRBD1,TGCGCCAGCAGCTTAGAAACAGGGGGCGGGAACACTGAAGCTTTCTTT,CASSLETGGGNTEAFF
once,TRBV10-3,TRBJ2-3,-,TGTGCCATCCAGGCCGCTAGCACAGATACGCAGTATTTT,CAIQAASTDTQYF
-,TRBV4-3,TRBJ1-1,-,TGCGCCAGCAGCCACCGTTCCAACACTGAAGCTTTCTTT,CASSHRSNTEAFF
-,TRBV19,TRBJ2-3,TRBD2,TGTGCCAGTAGATCGGGACTATCCTCTAGCACAGATACGCAGTATTTT,CASRSGLSSSTDTQYF
-,TRBV6-6,TRBJ1-4,TRBD1,TGTGCCAGCGGCGTGACAGGGTGGGGTGAAAAACTGTTTTTT,CASGVTGWGEKLFF
-,TRBV10-3,TRBJ2-7,TRBD1,TGTGCCATCAGTGAGGCCGGGACAGGGAACTACGAGCAGTACTTC,CAISEAGTGNYEQYF
-,TRBV2,TRBJ2-5,-,TGTGCCAGCAGGTCGGAGGCCCCGTGGGAGACCCAGTACTTC,CASRSEAPWETQYF
-,TRBV27,TRBJ1-5,-,TGTGCCAGCGGCCCCGACAGGATTGTCGATCAGCCCCAGCATTTT,CASGPDRIVDQPQHF
few,TRBV5-6,TRBJ2-1,TRBD2,TGTGCCAGCACCTTACCGACTAGCGGGAACCACAATGAGCAGTTCTTC,CASTLPTSGNHNEQFF
-,TRBV5-1,TRBJ1-3,-,TGCGCCAGCAGCGCGGACGCGAGCTCTGGAAACACCATATATTTT,CASSADASSGNTIYF
once,TRBV7-9,TRBJ1-2,-,TGTGCCAGCAGCCAAGAGGGAGGTGGCTACACCTTC,CASSQEGGGYTF
-,TRBV5-6,TRBJ2-4,-,TGTGCCAGCAGCATTATTCAAGTGGCCAAAAACATTCAGTACTTC,CASSIIQVAKNIQYF
-,TRBV18,TRBJ2-3,-,TGTGCCAGCTCACCCCTGAGCACAGATACGCAGTATTTT,CASSPLSTDTQYF
once,TRBV30,TRBJ1-6,-,TGTGCCTGGAGTGTCTTAAGCTTACCAGATAATTCACCCCTCCACTTT,CAWSVLSLPDNSPLHF
-,TRBV12-5,TRBJ2-3,-,TGTGCTAGTGGCCTCCCGGGAGTCACAGATACGCAGTATTTT,CASGLPGVTDTQYF
-,TRBV30,TRBJ1-4,TRBD1,TGTGCCCTCGGCTTGGGACAGAAAAATGAAAAACTGTTTTTT,CALGLGQKNEKLFF
-,TRBV10-2,TRBJ1-5,-,TGCGCCAGCAGTCCGGGACGGGTAAATCAGCCCCAGCATTTT,CASSPGRVNQPQHF
-,TRBV21-1,TRBJ2-7,-,TGTGCCAGCAGCAAAGATGGCGGACTAGCGGGGGTCATCTACGAGCAGTACTTC,CASSKDGGLAGVIYEQYF
-,TRBV16,TRBJ2-7,-,TGTGCCAGCAGCCAATTCGGGGCATACCGGCCCTACGAGCAGTACTTC,CASSQFGAYRPYEQYF
-,TRBV10-3,TRBJ1-1,-,TGTGCCATGTCGGGGGGTGACACTGAAGCTTTCTTT,CAMSGGDTEAFF
-,TRBV28,TRBJ1-1,-,TGTGCCAGCAGTGTCGGGGACGGAGAAGCTTTCTTT,CASSVGDGEAFF
once,TRBV6-1,TRBJ1-1,-,TGTGCCAGCAGTGAAATGGGATCGTTTGGGGAGAACACTGAAGCTTTCTTT,CASSEMGSFGENTEAFF
-,TRBV5-1,TRBJ1-4,TRBD1,TGCGCCAGCAGCTTGGGACAGGGTTCTGAAAAACTGTTTTTT,CASSLGQGSEKLFF